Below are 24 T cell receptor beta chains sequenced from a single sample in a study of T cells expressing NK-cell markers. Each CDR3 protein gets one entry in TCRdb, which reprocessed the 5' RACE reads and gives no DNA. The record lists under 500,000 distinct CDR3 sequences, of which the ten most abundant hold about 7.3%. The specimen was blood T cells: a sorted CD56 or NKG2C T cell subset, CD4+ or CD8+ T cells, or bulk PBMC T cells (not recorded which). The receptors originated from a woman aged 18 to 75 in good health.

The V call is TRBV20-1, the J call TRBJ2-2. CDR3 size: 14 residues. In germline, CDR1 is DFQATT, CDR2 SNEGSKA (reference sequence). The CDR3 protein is CSARGSGITGELFF.

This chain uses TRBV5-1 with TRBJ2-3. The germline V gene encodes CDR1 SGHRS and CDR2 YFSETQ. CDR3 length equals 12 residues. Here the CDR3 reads CASSFSTDTQYF.

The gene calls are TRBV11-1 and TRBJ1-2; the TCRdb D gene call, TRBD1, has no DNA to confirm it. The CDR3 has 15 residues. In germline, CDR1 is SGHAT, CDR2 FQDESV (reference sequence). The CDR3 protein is CASSFGQGAGYGYTF. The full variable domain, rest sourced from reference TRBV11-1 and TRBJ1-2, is EAEVAQSPRYKITEKSQAVAFWCDPISGHATLYWYRQILGQGPELLVQFQDESVVDDSQLPKDRFSAERLKGVDSTLKIQPAELGDSAMYLCASSFGQGAGYGYTFGSGTRLTVV.

CDR3 residues: CASSTPRQGVWTQYF. The rearrangement uses TRBV27 and TRBJ2-5; TCRdb's assignment of TRBD1 cannot be checked, as there is no DNA. Per the germline V gene, CDR1 is MNHEY and CDR2 is SMNVEV (reference sequence). The CDR3 extends over 15 amino acids.

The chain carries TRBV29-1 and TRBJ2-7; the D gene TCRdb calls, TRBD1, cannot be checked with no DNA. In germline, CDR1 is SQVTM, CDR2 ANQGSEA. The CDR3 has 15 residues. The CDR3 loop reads CSVRIPDRVFFEQYF.

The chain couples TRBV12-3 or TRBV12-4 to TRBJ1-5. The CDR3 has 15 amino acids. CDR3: CASSLSAASNQPQHF.

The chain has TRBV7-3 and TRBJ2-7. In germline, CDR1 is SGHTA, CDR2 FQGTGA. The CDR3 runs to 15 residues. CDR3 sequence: CASSLEVGESYEQYF.

CDR3 loop: CASSYSQGTRNQPQHF. This chain uses TRBV6-5 with TRBJ1-5; the D gene TCRdb calls, TRBD1, cannot be checked with no DNA. Germline values: CDR1 MNHEY, CDR2 SVGAGI. The CDR3 length is 16 residues.

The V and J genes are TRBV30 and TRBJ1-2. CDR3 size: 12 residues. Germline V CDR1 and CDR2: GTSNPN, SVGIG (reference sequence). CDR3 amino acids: CAWSGTDYGYTF.

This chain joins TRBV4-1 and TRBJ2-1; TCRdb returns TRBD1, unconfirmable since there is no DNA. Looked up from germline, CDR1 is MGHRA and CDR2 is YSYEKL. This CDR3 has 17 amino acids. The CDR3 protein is CASSQATRPYSYNVQFF.

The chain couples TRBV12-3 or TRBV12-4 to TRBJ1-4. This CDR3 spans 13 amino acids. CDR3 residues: CASSSRDGEKLFF.

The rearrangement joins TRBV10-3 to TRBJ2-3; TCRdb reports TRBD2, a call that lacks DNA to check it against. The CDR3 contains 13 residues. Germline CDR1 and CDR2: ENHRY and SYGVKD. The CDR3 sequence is CAVGLAAPDTQYF.

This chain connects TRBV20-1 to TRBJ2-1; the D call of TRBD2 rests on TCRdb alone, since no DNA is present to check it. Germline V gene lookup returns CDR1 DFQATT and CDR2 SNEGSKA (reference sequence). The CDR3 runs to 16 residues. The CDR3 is CSARDPGTSGYNEQFF.

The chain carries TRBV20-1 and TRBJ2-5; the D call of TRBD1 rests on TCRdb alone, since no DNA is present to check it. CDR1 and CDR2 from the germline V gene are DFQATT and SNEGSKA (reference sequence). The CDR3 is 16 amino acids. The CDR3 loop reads CSARGPDRGDMETQYF.

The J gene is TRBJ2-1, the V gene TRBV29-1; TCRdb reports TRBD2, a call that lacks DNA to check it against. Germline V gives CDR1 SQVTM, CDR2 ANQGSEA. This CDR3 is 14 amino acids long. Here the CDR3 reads CSIFPGLTVHEQFF.

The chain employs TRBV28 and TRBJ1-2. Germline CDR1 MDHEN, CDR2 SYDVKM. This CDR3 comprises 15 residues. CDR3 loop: CASSLSEGPGRGYTF.

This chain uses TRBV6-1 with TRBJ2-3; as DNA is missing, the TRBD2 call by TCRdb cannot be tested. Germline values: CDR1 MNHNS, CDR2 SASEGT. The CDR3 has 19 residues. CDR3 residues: CASRDWASGYPSGTDTQYF.

The CDR3 loop is CASSLGLAGPETQYF. The chain combines TRBV5-1 with TRBJ2-5; TCRdb designates TRBD2, a call that cannot be tested without DNA. CDR3 length equals 15 residues. Germline loops: CDR1 SGHRS, CDR2 YFSETQ.

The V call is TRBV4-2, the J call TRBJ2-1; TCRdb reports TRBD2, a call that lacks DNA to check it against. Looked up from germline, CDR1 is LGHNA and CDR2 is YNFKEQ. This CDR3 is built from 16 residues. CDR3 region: CASSQPSSGVYNEQFF.

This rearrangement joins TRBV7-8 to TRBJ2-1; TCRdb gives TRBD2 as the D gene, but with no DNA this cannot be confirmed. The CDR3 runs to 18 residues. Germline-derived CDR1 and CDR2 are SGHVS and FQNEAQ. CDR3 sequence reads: CASSREGLAGGLYGEQFF.

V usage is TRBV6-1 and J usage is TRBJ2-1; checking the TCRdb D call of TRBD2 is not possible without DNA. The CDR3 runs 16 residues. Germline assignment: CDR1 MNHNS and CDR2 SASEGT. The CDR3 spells CASSPLAGVSYNEQFF.

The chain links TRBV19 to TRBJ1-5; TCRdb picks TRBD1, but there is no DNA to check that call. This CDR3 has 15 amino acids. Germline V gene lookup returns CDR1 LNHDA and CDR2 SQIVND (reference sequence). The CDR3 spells CASSMGARGNQPQHF.

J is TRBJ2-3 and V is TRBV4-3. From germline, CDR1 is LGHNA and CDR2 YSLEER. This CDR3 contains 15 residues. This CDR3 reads CASSQDFPNTDTQYF.

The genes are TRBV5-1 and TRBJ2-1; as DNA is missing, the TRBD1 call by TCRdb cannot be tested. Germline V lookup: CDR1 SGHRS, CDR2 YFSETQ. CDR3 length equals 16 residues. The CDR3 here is CASSLEGRLSYNEQFF.